This T cell receptor (beta chain) was identified in a study of STAT3 mutations in large granular lymphocyte leukemia. The overall study: Roughly half of the longitudinally sequenced T-LGLL patients carried detectable canonical activating STAT3 mutations.

Notes on the study in general: At least one immunodominant TCR beta clonotype appeared in every T-cell large granular lymphocyte leukemia patient.

TCRbeta libraries averaged about 40,773 productive templates per sample. Data came from immunoSEQ multiplex PCR; TCRdb stores just in-frame clones and leaves some out. The table shows some 31,000 clones, with approximately 83% occurring only once. This clone was counted between two and nine times. The antigen remains undetermined. V was clipped by 1 base and J by 7 bases; unmatched bases: 8. The germline CDR1 and CDR2 sequences are MGHRA and YSYEKL. There are 15 residues in the CDR3. This sequence was found in a man aged 55 to 70 with T-cell large granular lymphocyte leukemia. Some clones in this sample may be carry-over from other donors' samples. This chain uses TRBV4-1 with TRBJ2-5; 8 bases are shared with TRBD1. The sequenced sample was peripheral blood mononuclear cells. As DNA, the CDR3 is TGCGCCAGCAGCCAAGGGCCAGGGGGCGGAGGGACCCAGTACTTC. Protein: CASSQGPGGGGTQYF.